Listed below are T cell receptor beta chains from one sample, sequenced in a study of CD4 T cells in relation to SARS-CoV-2 and coronaviruses. Repertoires were generated with immunoSEQ multiplex PCR, while TCRdb's copy carries only in-frame clones and drops some. The data show about 37,000 clones, approximately 85% seen once. What was sequenced was memory CD4+ T cells from PBMCs. The receptor set was obtained from an adult with COVID-19. Both conserved end residues are part of each CDR3. Each record gives: D gene, J gene, V gene, clone size, CDR3 protein, CDR3 DNA. D genes are given only for firm matches. Size values are once, few and many counts, or a class for expanded clones, and some rows have none.

>.|TRBJ1-2|TRBV9|few
CASSVVWRLARDYTF
TGTGCCAGCAGCGTAGTATGGAGACTAGCAAGGGACTACACCTTC
>.|TRBJ2-5|TRBV7-9|.
CASSARGASHQETQYF
TGTGCCAGCAGCGCTCGAGGGGCCAGCCACCAAGAGACCCAGTACTTC
>.|TRBJ2-7|TRBV28|.
CASSDFRLDGYEQYF
TGTGCCAGCAGCGACTTCAGACTTGATGGCTACGAGCAGTACTTC
>.|TRBJ2-7|TRBV6-5|once
CASRTTATRFYEQYF
TGTGCCAGCAGAACGACAGCCACCCGATTCTACGAGCAGTACTTC
>.|TRBJ2-5|TRBV28|.
CASSLGQAGSQETQYF
TGTGCCAGCAGTTTAGGTCAGGCGGGTTCCCAAGAGACCCAGTACTTC
>.|TRBJ1-5|TRBV20-1|few
CSASEGGRGQPQHF
TGCAGTGCTAGTGAGGGGGGACGGGGTCAGCCCCAGCATTTT
>.|TRBJ1-2|TRBV6-2/TRBV6-3|.
CASSLNGDGYTF
TGTGCCAGCAGTCTAAATGGAGACGGCTACACCTTC
>TRBD2|TRBJ2-2|TRBV5-1|once
CASSVGLAGSVSGELFF
TGCGCCAGCAGCGTGGGACTAGCGGGATCGGTGTCCGGGGAGCTGTTTTTT
>.|TRBJ2-7|TRBV1|.
CTSSQDRDRPSIVHEQYF
TGCACCAGCAGCCAGGACAGGGACAGGCCTTCGATTGTACACGAGCAGTACTTC
>.|TRBJ2-4|TRBV15|.
CATSREPALAKNIQYF
TGTGCCACCAGCCGAGAGCCCGCCCTAGCCAAAAACATTCAGTACTTC
>.|TRBJ2-6|TRBV4-1|.
CASRQVSGANVLTF
TGCGCCAGCAGGCAAGTATCTGGGGCCAACGTCCTGACTTTC
>.|TRBJ2-7|TRBV21-1|.
CASSKYRGVKYEQYF
TGTGCCAGCAGCAAATACAGAGGGGTTAAGTACGAGCAGTACTTC
>.|TRBJ2-7|TRBV19|.
CASSMGTKGGAYEQYF
TGTGCCAGTAGTATGGGGACAAAAGGTGGGGCCTACGAGCAGTACTTC
>TRBD2|TRBJ2-5|TRBV5-3|.
CARSTRLAGVVETQYF
TGTGCCAGAAGCACCAGACTAGCGGGAGTCGTCGAGACCCAGTACTTC
>.|TRBJ1-2|TRBV12-3/TRBV12-4|once
CASSLDSYGYTF
TGTGCCAGCAGTTTAGACAGCTATGGCTACACCTTC
>.|TRBJ2-6|TRBV5-8|.
CASSFPGSFSGANVLTF
TGTGCCAGCAGTTTTCCGGGTTCTTTTTCTGGGGCCAACGTCCTGACTTTC
>TRBD2|TRBJ2-7|TRBV6-5|.
CASSSGGSFYEQYF
TGTGCCAGCAGTTCAGGCGGGAGTTTTTACGAGCAGTACTTC
>TRBD1|TRBJ2-7|TRBV5-4|once
CASSPGGHSSYEQYF
TGTGCCAGCAGTCCAGGGGGCCACAGCTCCTACGAGCAGTACTTC
>.|TRBJ2-5|TRBV9|.
CASSDRKETQYF
TGTGCCAGCAGCGATAGAAAAGAGACCCAGTACTTC
>.|TRBJ2-2|TRBV7-6|.
CASSLGDAGELFF
TGTGCCAGCAGCTTAGGAGATGCCGGGGAGCTGTTTTTT
>.|TRBJ1-6|TRBV19|.
CASSILHANNSPLHF
TGTGCCAGTAGTATCTTACACGCGAATAATTCACCCCTCCACTTT
>.|TRBJ2-5|TRBV2|.
CASRKQGQAGETQYF
TGTGCCAGCAGGAAACAGGGCCAGGCGGGAGAGACCCAGTACTTC
>.|TRBJ2-7|TRBV3-1/TRBV3-2|.
CASSRSLLPEQYF
TGTGCCAGCAGCCGATCCCTCTTGCCTGAGCAGTACTTC
>TRBD1|TRBJ1-6|TRBV6-5|.
CASSYGGQGNSPLHF
TGTGCCAGCAGTTACGGGGGACAGGGAAATTCACCCCTCCACTTT
>.|TRBJ1-6|TRBV3-1/TRBV3-2|.
CASSQEKGSYNSPLHF
TGTGCCAGCAGCCAAGAGAAGGGTTCCTATAATTCACCCCTCCACTTT
>.|TRBJ2-1|TRBV7-6|.
CASSLREQFF
TGTGCCAGCAGCTTACGGGAGCAGTTCTTC
>.|TRBJ1-6|TRBV5-6|.
CASSILDAGGTLHF
TGTGCCAGCAGCATCCTGGACGCCGGTGGGACCCTCCACTTT
>.|TRBJ1-3|TRBV21-1|.
CASSNAGEGNTIYF
TGTGCCAGCAGCAACGCAGGTGAAGGAAACACCATATATTTT
>.|TRBJ2-7|TRBV5-1|few
CASSRIGHSYEQYF
TGCGCCAGCAGTCGGATAGGGCACTCCTACGAGCAGTACTTC
>.|TRBJ2-3|TRBV28|.
CASSLEGGVRKTQYF
TGTGCCAGCAGTTTAGAGGGGGGAGTACGAAAGACGCAGTATTTT
>.|TRBJ1-2|TRBV4-1|.
CASSQESAYGYTF
TGCGCCAGCAGCCAAGAGTCAGCCTATGGCTACACCTTC
>TRBD1|TRBJ2-7|TRBV28|.
CASSRDRANEQYF
TGTGCCAGCAGTAGAGACAGGGCCAACGAGCAGTACTTC
>.|TRBJ1-5|TRBV27|.
CASALARQGDYQPQHF
TGTGCCAGCGCCTTGGCCCGGCAGGGTGACTATCAGCCCCAGCATTTT
>TRBD1|TRBJ2-1|TRBV2|.
CASSGGQGASLSYNEQFF
TGTGCCAGCAGCGGGGGACAGGGGGCAAGTCTCTCCTACAATGAGCAGTTCTTC
>TRBD2|TRBJ2-4|TRBV27|.
CASRPTSGGYKNIQYF
TGTGCCAGCAGGCCTACTAGCGGGGGGTACAAAAACATTCAGTACTTC
>.|TRBJ2-3|TRBV2|.
CASRDSGGSTDTQYF
TGTGCCAGCAGGGACTCGGGGGGCAGCACAGATACGCAGTATTTT
>TRBD2|TRBJ2-1|TRBV2|.
CASRGKALAGGYNEQFF
TGTGCCAGCAGGGGGAAGGCGTTAGCGGGGGGCTACAATGAGCAGTTCTTC
>.|TRBJ1-5|TRBV11-2|.
CASSLGGRGQPQHF
TGTGCCAGCAGCTTAGGTGGCAGGGGTCAGCCCCAGCATTTT
>.|TRBJ2-2|TRBV6-5|.
CASSYSIVSNTGELFF
TGTGCCAGCAGTTACTCGATCGTGAGCAACACCGGGGAGCTGTTTTTT
>TRBD1|TRBJ2-7|TRBV5-1|.
CASSPELTGEGEQYF
TGCGCCAGCAGCCCGGAGCTTACAGGGGAAGGCGAGCAGTACTTC
>TRBD1|TRBJ2-7|TRBV18|.
CASSPLPGQGLYEQYF
TGTGCCAGCTCACCCCTTCCTGGACAGGGTTTATACGAGCAGTACTTC
>.|TRBJ1-3|TRBV7-9|.
CASSRSVEKTGNTIYF
TGTGCCAGCAGCCGGTCCGTCGAGAAAACCGGAAACACCATATATTTT
>TRBD1|TRBJ2-7|TRBV30|.
CAWSGGAGGYEQYF
TGTGCCTGGAGTGGTGGAGCAGGGGGCTACGAGCAGTACTTC
>TRBD2|TRBJ2-3|TRBV28|.
CASSGTSGSPDTQYF
TGTGCCAGCAGCGGGACTAGCGGGAGCCCAGATACGCAGTATTTT
>.|TRBJ1-1|TRBV19|.
CASTLSRVYGTEAFF
TGTGCCAGTACCCTCAGCAGGGTGTACGGCACTGAAGCTTTCTTT
>.|TRBJ1-2|TRBV10-3|.
CAISESTGYGYTF
TGTGCCATCAGTGAGTCTACAGGGTATGGCTACACCTTC
>TRBD2|TRBJ2-3|TRBV7-2|few
CASSFSPGLDTDTQYF
TGTGCCAGCAGCTTCAGCCCGGGACTAGATACGGATACGCAGTATTTT
>.|TRBJ2-3|TRBV5-1|once
CASSLSSRDTQYF
TGCGCCAGCAGCTTAAGCAGTAGAGATACGCAGTATTTT
>.|TRBJ1-3|TRBV20-1|.
CSASHGNTIYF
TGCAGTGCTAGTCACGGAAACACCATATATTTT
>.|TRBJ2-7|TRBV7-3|.
CASSLYGVVGYEQYF
TGTGCCAGCAGCTTATATGGGGTCGTCGGATACGAGCAGTACTTC
>TRBD1|TRBJ2-7|TRBV7-2|once
CASSLWGTVSYEQYF
TGTGCCAGCAGCCTATGGGGGACAGTGTCCTACGAGCAGTACTTC
>TRBD1|TRBJ2-7|TRBV6-5|.
CASSPNRGEQYF
TGTGCCAGCAGTCCCAACAGGGGCGAGCAGTACTTC
>TRBD1|TRBJ1-2|TRBV7-3|.
CASSWAPDRDGGYTF
TGTGCCAGCAGCTGGGCTCCGGACAGGGATGGTGGCTACACCTTC
>.|TRBJ1-2|TRBV7-3|once
CASSADPDRGYTF
TGTGCCAGCAGCGCAGACCCGGATCGTGGCTACACCTTC